The 6 T cell receptor beta chains reported below all come from one sample, sequenced in a study of beta chain features in type 1 diabetes (dated 2018 in TCRdb). The library was produced with the immunoSEQ multiplex PCR assay. All of the isolated RNA was reverse transcribed with the High Capacity cDNA Reverse Transcription Kit, so expressed TCRB transcripts were sequenced. The source is immuneACCESS, and TCRdb retained only in-frame sequences with V and J called. Part of the clones is not carried over; for the studies checked, unresolved V genes explain less than half of this, and the remainder is unexplained. The sample contains 120,000 to 150,000 clones, 48% of them found a single time. The ten largest clonotypes hold roughly 0.42% of the sample. The source material was Tregs from blood. This specimen's cell subset or site label, interpreted: regulatory CD4+ T cells. These receptors originate from a man between 18 and 29 years old in good health.

This rearrangement joins TRBV9 to TRBJ2-3; D gene unclear. Looked up from germline, CDR1 is SGDLS and CDR2 is YYNGEE. V was cut by 0 bases and J by 4 bases, with 9 bases left in between. This CDR3 has 14 amino acids. The CDR3 reads CASSVGAAADTQYF. The CDR3, as DNA: TGTGCCAGCAGCGTAGGGGCAGCCGCAGATACGCAGTATTTT.

This clone was recorded a few times. The chain is built from TRBV5-1 and TRBJ2-3; TRBD2 agrees at 7 bases. The junction had 13 bases not matched to a gene; V was cut back by 6 bases and J by 3 bases. This CDR3 contains 16 residues. Germline V gene lookup returns CDR1 SGHRS and CDR2 YFSETQ. This CDR3 reads CASTRGGGSVTDTQYF. The CDR3, as DNA: TGCGCCAGCACCCGAGGCGGCGGGAGTGTAACAGATACGCAGTATTTT.

The genes are TRBV2 and TRBJ1-2; 9 bases match TRBD1. Germline V lookup: CDR1 SNHLY, CDR2 FYNNEI. V gave up 5 bases and J gave up 6 bases; unmatched junction bases: 7. This CDR3 is 14 amino acids long. CDR3 protein: CASSRDRATDGYTF. In DNA, the CDR3 is TGTGCCAGCAGTCGGGACAGGGCGACGGATGGCTACACCTTC.

This clone was observed a handful of times. V gene TRBV5-1 combines with J gene TRBJ1-5, with D unresolved. Trimming removed 1 base at V and 2 bases at J, with 4 bases between. This CDR3 comprises 13 residues. The germline CDR1 and CDR2 sequences are SGHRS and YFSETQ. The CDR3: CASSLQGNQPQHF. In DNA form, the CDR3 reads TGCGCCAGCAGCTTGCAGGGCAATCAGCCCCAGCATTTT.

This clone was seen once. This sequence joins TRBV5-5 and TRBJ2-7, with D possibly matching TRBD2 (6 bases). Germline V gene sequence: CDR1 SGHKS, CDR2 YYEKEE (reference sequence). CDR3 size: 15 residues. The V end lost 4 bases, the J end lost 0 bases, and 14 bases lay between the germline ends. The CDR3 region has the DNA TGTGCCAGCAGCAATCTACGGGAGTCCTCCTACGAGCAGTACTTC. Its protein product is CASSNLRESSYEQYF.

The chain has TRBV19 and TRBJ2-4, with TRBD1 as a possible D gene (6 bases). V was shortened by 7 bases and J by 6 bases, with 16 bases between the two germline ends. The germline gives CDR1 LNHDA, CDR2 SQIVND (reference sequence). The CDR3 is 14 residues long. CDR3 nucleotide sequence: TGTGCCAGTACGGACGGAGGACAGAGAAACATTCAGTACTTC. This sequence encodes CASTDGGQRNIQYF.